The clone carrying this T cell receptor beta chain came up a few times. Its antigen remains unidentified. These data are taken from a study of shared clonotypes between healthy human individuals. Study-level results: Four donors shared around 5.2% of their naive CD4 clonotypes. Clonotypes which were not shared had lower generation probabilities than clonotypes that all four donors shared.

As defined, naive CD8 cells were CD45RO-negative and positively selected for CCR7, with terminally differentiated effector memory CD45RA+ cells excluded. Clones were read by immunoSEQ multiplex PCR, and TCRdb kept only the in-frame ones, dropping some. The sample consists of roughly 2,000,000 clones, 90% to 95% of them appearing once. CDR1 SNHLY and CDR2 FYNNEI come from the germline V gene. This CDR3 region has 14 residues. V lost 4 bases and J 0 bases, leaving 10 bases between the germline ends. This chain joins TRBV2 and TRBJ2-7; D may correspond to TRBD1 or TRBD2 (5 bases each). The origin of this receptor is a young man in good health. Some clones in this sample may be carry-over from other donors' samples. Sequenced: naive CD8+ T cells from PBMCs. In DNA form, the CDR3 reads TGTGCCAGCAGTGCTCGGGACCACTCCTACGAGCAGTACTTC. It encodes CASSARDHSYEQYF.